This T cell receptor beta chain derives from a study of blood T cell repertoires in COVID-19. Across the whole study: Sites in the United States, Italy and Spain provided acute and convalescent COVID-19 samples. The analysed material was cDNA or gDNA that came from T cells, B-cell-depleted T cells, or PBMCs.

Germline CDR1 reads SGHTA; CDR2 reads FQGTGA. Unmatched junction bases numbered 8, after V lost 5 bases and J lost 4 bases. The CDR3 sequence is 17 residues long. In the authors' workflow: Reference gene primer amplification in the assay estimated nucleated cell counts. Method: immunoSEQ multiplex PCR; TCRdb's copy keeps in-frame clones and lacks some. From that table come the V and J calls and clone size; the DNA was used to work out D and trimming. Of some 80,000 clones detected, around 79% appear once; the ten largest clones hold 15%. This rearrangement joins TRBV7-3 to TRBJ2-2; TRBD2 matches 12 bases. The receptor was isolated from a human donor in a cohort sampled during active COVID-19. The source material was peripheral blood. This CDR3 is CASSIPPSGGGTGELFF. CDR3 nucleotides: TGTGCCAGCAGCATCCCCCCTAGCGGGGGGGGCACCGGGGAGCTGTTTTTT.